The 18 T cell receptor beta chains in this list originate from one sample, sequenced in a study of shared clonotypes between healthy human individuals. TCRdb's copy holds only in-frame clones and misses some; the assay was immunoSEQ multiplex PCR. The sample records approximately 1,500,000 clones, roughly 96% being singletons. The sample was naive CD4+ T cells sorted from blood. Described subset: CD45RA+ positively selected. These receptors originate from a man younger than 40 in good health.

The V and J genes are TRBV5-1 and TRBJ1-5; 7 positions match TRBD1. V shed 0 bases and J 6 bases; nucleotides not matched to a gene: 6. The CDR3 is 15 amino acids. Germline CDR1 and CDR2: SGHRS and YFSETQ. Written as DNA, the CDR3 is TGCGCCAGCAGCTTGGGACAGGGAAGCGGTCAGCCCCAGCATTTT. It yields the protein CASSLGQGSGQPQHF.

The V and J genes are TRBV2 and TRBJ2-1, with D perhaps matching TRBD1 (6 bases). The germline CDR1 and CDR2 sequences are SNHLY and FYNNEI. Trimming removed 10 bases at V and 5 bases at J, with 15 bases between. This CDR3 contains 13 residues. The CDR3: CATQTGANNEQFF. CDR3 nucleotide sequence: TGTGCCACACAGACAGGAGCAAACAATGAGCAGTTCTTC. Complete variable domain (other parts from reference TRBV2 and TRBJ2-1): EPEVTQTPSHQVTQMGQEVILRCVPISNHLYFYWYRQILGQKVEFLVSFYNNEISEKSEIFDDQFSVERPDGSNFTLKIRSTKLEDSAMYFCATQTGANNEQFFGPGTRLTVL.

V and J are TRBV5-6 and TRBJ2-3; 8 bases are a match to TRBD1. CDR3 length: 15 amino acids. Per germline, CDR1 SGHDT and CDR2 YYEEEE. V gave up 4 bases and J gave up 4 bases; unmatched junction bases: 8. CDR3 protein: CASSRQGFQADTQYF. The DNA for the CDR3 is TGTGCCAGCAGCAGACAGGGGTTTCAGGCAGATACGCAGTATTTT.

The chain employs TRBV28 and TRBJ2-7; tentative D call: TRBD1 (6 bases). The CDR3 contains 14 residues. The germline V gene encodes CDR1 MDHEN and CDR2 SYDVKM. V lost 5 bases and J lost 4, with 15 bases in between. DNA of the CDR3: TGTGCCAGCAGTATGGACAGACGACGTTACGAGCAGTACTTC. Amino acid sequence: CASSMDRRRYEQYF.

This clone has a single count. This chain joins TRBV15 and TRBJ1-1; D is perhaps TRBD1 (5 bases). The germline gives CDR1 LNHNV, CDR2 YYDKDF (reference sequence). The V end lost 0 bases, the J end lost 0 bases, and 8 bases lay between the germline ends. The length of the CDR3 is 15 residues. CDR3 DNA sequence: TGTGCCACCAGCAGAGACCAACAGGTGAACACTGAAGCTTTCTTT. Protein: CATSRDQQVNTEAFF.

In regard to this clone: This sample also contains other DNA sequences that code for the same CDR3. The chain is built from TRBV29-1 and TRBJ2-3; perhaps TRBD1 as D (6 bases). From germline, CDR1 is SQVTM and CDR2 ANQGSEA. The V and J ends lost 3 bases and 3 bases respectively, with 7 bases between them. The CDR3 is 12 residues long. The CDR3 bases are TGCAGCGTTGACAGGGGAACAGATACGCAGTATTTT. This translates into CSVDRGTDTQYF.

This sequence joins TRBV6-6 and TRBJ2-3; D possibly matches TRBD1 or TRBD2 (5 bases each). Trimming took off 2 bases at V and 2 bases at J, with 11 bases between the two ends. The CDR3 totals 15 residues. Looked up from germline, CDR1 is MNHNY and CDR2 is SVGAGI (reference sequence). CDR3 sequence (DNA): TGTGCCAGCAGTTACGGGACCCACCTCACAGATACGCAGTATTTT. Amino acids: CASSYGTHLTDTQYF.

Points on this clone: Other nucleotide sequences from this sample produce the same CDR3. The CDR3 loop reads CASSVGGNQPQHF. The DNA for the CDR3 is TGTGCCAGCAGCGTCGGGGGTAATCAGCCCCAGCATTTT. The chain joins TRBV2 to TRBJ1-5; D is possibly TRBD1 (5 bases). Germline CDR1 SNHLY, CDR2 FYNNEI. V shed 6 bases and J shed 4 bases, with 10 bases lying between them. The CDR3 contains 13 residues.

V gene TRBV5-4 combines with J gene TRBJ2-3, with 11 positions matching TRBD2. CDR1 SGHNT and CDR2 YYREEE come from the germline V gene (reference sequence). V gave up 2 bases and J gave up 4 bases; unmatched junction bases: 3. The CDR3 runs to 15 residues. The CDR3 DNA follows: TGTGCCAGCAGCTTAACTAGCGGGAGCCCAGATACGCAGTATTTT. Its protein is CASSLTSGSPDTQYF.

The V gene is TRBV2, the J gene TRBJ1-5, with 7 bases aligning to TRBD1. The CDR3 is made up of 14 amino acids. Trimming cost V 6 bases and J 5 bases; bases outside gene matches: 7. The germline V gene has CDR1 SNHLY and CDR2 FYNNEI. CDR3 DNA sequence: TGTGCCAGCAGGGATGACAGGGTGGATCAGCCCCAGCATTTT. Residues: CASRDDRVDQPQHF.

The chain joins TRBV18 to TRBJ2-1; TRBD1 is a possible D gene (6 bases). The CDR3 extends over 15 amino acids. Germline V gene sequence: CDR1 KGHSH, CDR2 LQKENI. With 3 bases removed from V and 6 bases from J, the gap between germline ends came to 15 bases. The CDR3: CASSPTGSAGNEQFF. DNA of the CDR3: TGTGCCAGCTCACCCACAGGGTCTGCGGGCAATGAGCAGTTCTTC.

The gene calls are TRBV27 and TRBJ2-7; no firm D call. This CDR3 has 15 amino acids. V gave up 7 bases and J gave up 2 bases, with 18 bases separating them. Germline assignment: CDR1 MNHEY and CDR2 SMNVEV (reference sequence). The CDR3 region is CASTPGPIIAYEQYF. The DNA for the CDR3 is TGTGCCAGCACCCCCGGGCCGATAATCGCCTACGAGCAGTACTTC.

The V and J genes are TRBV6-1 and TRBJ2-2, with D possibly being TRBD1 (5 bases). The V gene's germline CDR1 is MNHNS and CDR2 SASEGT. Trimming left V 3 bases short and J 0 bases short, with 11 bases between. This CDR3 has 16 residues. The CDR3 loop is CASSDHRRANTGELFF. The DNA for the CDR3 is TGTGCCAGCAGTGACCACAGGAGAGCGAACACCGGGGAGCTGTTTTTT.

The V gene is TRBV7-2, the J gene TRBJ2-2, with D possibly TRBD1 on 5 matching bases. V was cut by 3 bases and J by 4 bases, with 12 bases left in between. This CDR3 spans 15 amino acids. Germline V CDR1 and CDR2: SGHTA, FQGNSA. The CDR3 protein is CASSFAGPGTGELFF. CDR3 nucleotides: TGTGCCAGCAGCTTTGCAGGGCCGGGCACCGGGGAGCTGTTTTTT.

This sequence joins TRBV5-4 and TRBJ2-3; D uncertain. Trimming cost V 3 bases and J 2 bases, with 10 bases left between them. Germline assignment: CDR1 SGHNT and CDR2 YYREEE (reference sequence). The CDR3 runs to 14 residues. CDR3 in DNA: TGTGCCAGCAGCTCTATATCAGACACAGATACGCAGTATTTT. This encodes CASSSISDTDTQYF.

The chain has TRBV29-1 and TRBJ2-2; D remains unclear. The V and J ends lost 7 bases and 5 bases respectively, with 8 bases between them. Per the germline V gene, CDR1 is SQVTM and CDR2 is ANQGSEA. The CDR3 has 11 residues. The CDR3 DNA reads TGCAGCGGCTGGAAGACCGGGGAGCTGTTTTTT. Its translation is CSGWKTGELFF.

The J gene is TRBJ2-7, the V gene TRBV7-8; maybe TRBD1 (6 bases). The CDR3 is 11 residues long. Germline assignment: CDR1 SGHVS and CDR2 FQNEAQ. V dropped 5 bases and J dropped 7 bases, with 9 bases sitting between them. The CDR3 loop reads CASSRQDEQYF. CDR3 coding DNA: TGTGCCAGCAGCAGACAGGATGAGCAGTACTTC.

The chain carries TRBV9 and TRBJ2-1; 8 positions match TRBD2. With V trimmed by 1 base and J by 10 bases, 4 bases remained unmatched. The CDR3 loop spans 13 amino acids. Germline assignment: CDR1 SGDLS and CDR2 YYNGEE. CDR3 nucleotide sequence: TGTGCCAGCAGCGTAACGGGAGGGGTAGAGCAGTTCTTC. This gives the protein CASSVTGGVEQFF. Full variable domain (rest looked up from reference TRBV9 and TRBJ2-1): DSGVTQTPKHLITATGQRVTLRCSPRSGDLSVYWYQQSLDQGLQFLIQYYNGEERAKGNILERFSAQQFPDLHSELNLSSLELGDSALYFCASSVTGGVEQFFGPGTRLTVL.